Following are 5 T cell receptor beta chains from one sample sequenced in a study of response to subunit inactivated influenza vaccine. TCRdb redid the calling of the RT-PCR reads with MiXCR, one entry per CDR3 protein. The sample has 500,000 to 600,000 distinct CDR3 sequences, more than 15% seen once; the top ten hold less than 4%. The sample here was CD4+ T cells sorted from PBMCs, taken around 25 months after vaccination. All receptors come from a man aged 50-75 years who received an inactivated influenza vaccine.

The CDR3 sequence: CASSRDLSGRRETQYF. In DNA, the CDR3 is TGTGCCAGCAGTCGGGATCTCAGCGGGAGGCGGGAGACCCAGTACTTC. This chain links TRBV2 with TRBJ2-5; the match to TRBD2 covers 9 bases. CDR1 SNHLY and CDR2 FYNNEI come from the germline V gene. The CDR3 runs to 16 residues. With V trimmed by 5 bases and J by 5 bases, 12 bases remained unmatched.

The table lists this clonotype with a few counts. The chain carries TRBV7-9 and TRBJ2-3; D remains ambiguous. Trimming removed 7 bases from V and 0 bases from J, with 11 bases in between. In germline, CDR1 is SEHNR, CDR2 FQNEAQ (reference sequence). CDR3 size: 14 residues. The CDR3 DNA follows: TGTGCCAGCACCTACCAACTGAGCACAGATACGCAGTATTTT. Protein product: CASTYQLSTDTQYF.

This clonotype has a handful of counts. J is TRBJ2-5 and V is TRBV12-3 or TRBV12-4; weak D call: TRBD2 (5 bases). The CDR3 spans 13 residues. Trimming pared 7 bases from V and 4 bases from J, leaving 13 bases between. The DNA for the CDR3 is TGTGCCAGCAACCGACGGGAAGGAGAGACCCAGTACTTC. As protein: CASNRREGETQYF.

The CDR3 DNA reads as TGTGCCAGCAGCCCTTTAGGGGACGACACCGGGGAGCTGTTTTTT. Translating gives CASSPLGDDTGELFF. The V and J genes are TRBV7-6 and TRBJ2-2; possibly TRBD1 or TRBD2 for D (5 bases each). Germline V lookup: CDR1 SGHVS, CDR2 FNYEAQ. The CDR3 loop spans 15 amino acids. V shed 5 bases and J shed 3 bases, with 13 bases lying between them.

This sequence joins TRBV29-1 and TRBJ2-1; D is perhaps TRBD1 (5 bases). V dropped 5 bases and J dropped 2 bases, with 25 bases sitting between them. The CDR3 consists of 18 residues. Germline V CDR1 and CDR2: SQVTM, ANQGSEA. CDR3 amino acids: CSVHKGVDTRAPYNEQFF. CDR3 coding DNA: TGCAGCGTTCATAAGGGCGTGGACACCCGAGCCCCCTACAATGAGCAGTTCTTC.